This T cell receptor (beta chain) was captured by sequencing in a study of OX40 agonist ivuxolimab in advanced cancers. Comments on this clone: As yet, its antigen is unknown.

Study observations and caveats: Some patients who did not respond also had low normalized T-cell clonal expansion.

CDR3 length: 16 amino acids. The V and J ends lost 5 bases and 1 base, in that order; junction bases with no gene match: 6. The germline CDR1 and CDR2 sequences are MNHEY and SMNVEV (reference sequence). Measured with immunoSEQ multiplex PCR; TCRdb has only the in-frame clones, and not every one. The sample holds 60,000 to 85,000 clones, about 77% seen once. The TCR sequence derives from an adult with an advanced solid tumor such as melanoma, head and neck, liver or kidney cancer. Sequencing used CD4+ or CD8+ T cells sorted from blood, obtained in a trial of the OX40 agonist ivuxolimab. The chain uses TRBV27 and TRBJ2-1, with 9 bases matching TRBD1. The CDR3 nucleotides are TGTGCCAGCAGTAATAACAGGGGGCGGTCCTACAATGAGCAGTTCTTC. This gives the protein CASSNNRGRSYNEQFF.